This is a list of T cell receptor beta chains from one sample in a study of identical twins. Using its own MiXCR run on the 5' RACE reads, TCRdb lists one record per CDR3 protein. Of about 240,000 distinct CDR3 sequences in the sample, 6% to 8.5% were seen once. These same records also appear under a second study, on yellow fever vaccine responses in identical twins.

Sequencing was done on a sample of CD8+ T cells sorted from blood. The receptors derive from a woman under 30 in good health. Each CDR3 is given with its conserved first and last residue. A D gene is named only where the DNA matches it firmly. Expanded clones are given a class, and other clones once, few, many or no size at all.

clone_size j_call d_call v_call cdr3_nt cdr3_aa
many TRBJ1-1 . TRBV7-9 TGTGCCAGCAGTGGGACAAACACTGAAGCTTTCTTT CASSGTNTEAFF
many TRBJ2-1 . TRBV12-3/TRBV12-4 TGTGCCAGCAGTTTGTTGCCCGCCAGGCATGAGCAGTTCTTC CASSLLPARHEQFF
many TRBJ2-3 . TRBV5-1 TGCGCCGGCCGCGGGGAGGACACAGATACGCAGTATTTT CAGRGEDTDTQYF
many TRBJ2-7 . TRBV12-3/TRBV12-4 TGTGCCAGCGGGCAGGGAGGATACGAGCAGTACTTC CASGQGGYEQYF
. TRBJ1-6 . TRBV25-1 TGTGCCAGCAGGCCAGACAACCCAAGTGATAATTCACCCCTCCACTTT CASRPDNPSDNSPLHF
many TRBJ2-2 . TRBV20-1 TGCAGTGCTAGAGATATGGGCCCACCTGCCGGGGAGCTGTTTTTT CSARDMGPPAGELFF
few TRBJ1-1 TRBD1 TRBV27 TGTGCCAGCAGCCCGACAGGGTCCCTCACTGAAGCTTTCTTT CASSPTGSLTEAFF
few TRBJ2-3 . TRBV6-1 TGTGCCAGCAGTGAAGGAGGAAACGCGGGTCTGCACACAGATACGCAGTATTTT CASSEGGNAGLHTDTQYF
. TRBJ1-1 TRBD1 TRBV13 TGTGCCAGCAGCGCAGGACAGGGACCGAACACTGAAGCTTTCTTT CASSAGQGPNTEAFF
few TRBJ2-7 TRBD2 TRBV7-9 TGTGCCAGCAGCGTAATAAATCGGGCTAGCGGGACCTACGAGCAGTACTTC CASSVINRASGTYEQYF
few TRBJ2-2 TRBD2 TRBV6-4 TGTGCCAGCAGTGTTTTAGCGGGGGCGAACACCGGGGAGCTGTTTTTT CASSVLAGANTGELFF
. TRBJ2-7 TRBD2 TRBV5-6 TGTGCCAGCATGGGGGGACCAGCGGGAGGTTCGGCCCCCTACGAGCAGTACTTC CASMGGPAGGSAPYEQYF
. TRBJ2-5 . TRBV5-1 TGCGCCAGCAGCTTGGATCGGGGAGGCCAAGAGACCCAGTACTTC CASSLDRGGQETQYF